The present T cell receptor (beta chain) was sequenced within a study of OX40 agonist ivuxolimab in advanced cancers. Regarding this clone: What it binds is unknown.

Clones were sequenced by immunoSEQ multiplex PCR, and TCRdb holds only the in-frame ones, with some missing. Among 75,000 or so clones listed, about four fifths were seen once. Study-wide results and limits: More expanded clones were seen, on average, in CD8+ T cells than in CD4+.

The CDR3 has 15 amino acids. Between the trimmed V and J ends, which lost 2 bases and 2 bases, there was a span of 11 bases. Germline-derived CDR1 and CDR2 are KGHSH and LQKENI. Patients had blood sampled at baseline and again on cycle 4 day 1 and cycle 7 day 1. This material consisted of CD4+ or CD8+ T cells sorted from blood, taken in a trial of the OX40 agonist ivuxolimab. This TCR came from an adult with an advanced solid tumor such as melanoma, head and neck, liver or kidney cancer. This sequence joins TRBV18 and TRBJ2-3; D perhaps matches TRBD1 (5 bases). The DNA for the CDR3 is TGTGCCAGCTCACCATATACAGGTTCCACAGATACGCAGTATTTT. It yields the protein CASSPYTGSTDTQYF.